These T cell receptor beta chains were read from a single sample in a study of blood T cell repertoires in COVID-19. Profiling relied on immunoSEQ multiplex PCR, and the TCRdb table lists in-frame clones only, not all of them. The table shows under 450,000 clones, with about 80% occurring only once. Specimen: peripheral blood. These receptors were collected from a human donor with acute or convalescent COVID-19. The donor label of this sample is uncertain. The CDR3 runs from the conserved cysteine through the conserved F or W. A D gene is named only where the DNA matches it firmly. Clone size appears in some rows only: once, few, many, or a class for an expanded clone.

d_call,clone_size,v_call,j_call,cdr3_nt,cdr3_aa
TRBD1,-,TRBV6-6,TRBJ1-2,TGTGCCAGCAGTCCGACAGGGGCCAGGGGCTACACCTTC,CASSPTGARGYTF
TRBD1,-,TRBV19,TRBJ1-1,TGTGCCAGTAGTTCGCTTCGACAGGGCAACACTGAAGCTTTCTTT,CASSSLRQGNTEAFF
-,-,TRBV3-1/TRBV3-2,TRBJ2-2,TGTGCCAGCAGCCCGCGGGACGGCCACACCGGGGAGCTGTTTTTT,CASSPRDGHTGELFF
-,-,TRBV6-5,TRBJ2-7,TGTGCCAGCAGTTACTTCCCCAGGGACGAGCAGTACTTC,CASSYFPRDEQYF
-,-,TRBV5-1,TRBJ1-1,TGCGCCAGCAGCTTAGTTTCAGGGCCGGGCGTTACTGAAGCTTTCTTT,CASSLVSGPGVTEAFF
TRBD1,-,TRBV18,TRBJ2-7,TGTGCCAGCTCACCAGAGGGGACAGTGAGCTCCTACGAGCAGTACTTC,CASSPEGTVSSYEQYF
-,-,TRBV5-1,TRBJ1-1,TGCGCCAGCAGCTTCGACAGTTTCACTGAAGCTTTCTTT,CASSFDSFTEAFF
TRBD1,-,TRBV18,TRBJ2-5,TGTGCCAGCTCACCCCGGGACAGGGGGACCCAGTACTTC,CASSPRDRGTQYF
-,-,TRBV28,TRBJ1-2,TGTGCCAGCGGACGTACCTTGGACAGCCGTGGCTACACCTTC,CASGRTLDSRGYTF
-,-,TRBV29-1,TRBJ1-1,TGCAGCGTTGGGCGGCAGAACACTGAAGCTTTCTTT,CSVGRQNTEAFF
-,once,TRBV5-6,TRBJ1-2,TGTGCCAGCAGCGAGTTCCGCCGCGGGGAGGGCTACACCTTC,CASSEFRRGEGYTF
-,-,TRBV6-4,TRBJ1-3,TGTGCCAGCAGTCCTACAGGGTCTCCTGGAAACACCATATATTTT,CASSPTGSPGNTIYF
TRBD1,-,TRBV18,TRBJ2-7,TGTGCCAGCTCATATGACAGGGGGCTAGGGTACGAGCAGTACTTC,CASSYDRGLGYEQYF
TRBD1,-,TRBV2,TRBJ1-1,TGTGCCAGCAGTGATGGGGGTGGACAGGCCCGAAACACTGAAGCTTTCTTT,CASSDGGGQARNTEAFF
-,-,TRBV10-3,TRBJ1-6,TGTGCCATCAGTGTCCAGGGTTATAATTCACCCCTCCACTTT,CAISVQGYNSPLHF
-,-,TRBV4-1,TRBJ2-6,TGCGCCAGCAGCCCTTCCCCAAACTTCCTCACCGGGGCCAACGTCCTGACTTTC,CASSPSPNFLTGANVLTF
-,few,TRBV7-9,TRBJ1-2,TGTGCCAGCAGCCAGGGTGGGATGAATGGCTACACCTTC,CASSQGGMNGYTF
-,once,TRBV5-8,TRBJ2-4,TGTGCCAGCAGCCAGACTAGTATATACATTCAGTACTTC,CASSQTSIYIQYF
-,-,TRBV10-3,TRBJ1-1,TGTGCCATCAGTGAGGGTGTCGGATCGGGAACTGAAGCTTTCTTT,CAISEGVGSGTEAFF
TRBD2,-,TRBV5-6,TRBJ2-7,TGTGCCAGCAGCCCCTCGACTAGCGGGGGATACTACGAGCAGTACTTC,CASSPSTSGGYYEQYF
TRBD1,-,TRBV27,TRBJ1-2,TGTGCCAGCAGGGGACAGAATAACTATGGCTACACCTTC,CASRGQNNYGYTF
-,-,TRBV29-1,TRBJ1-2,TGCAGCGTTCAAGAGGGGGGGGCACGGTTAGACTATGGCTACACCTTC,CSVQEGGARLDYGYTF
TRBD1,-,TRBV3-1/TRBV3-2,TRBJ1-1,TGTGCCAGCAAGGGACAGGCTTGGAGGCAGAACACTGAAGCTTTCTTT,CASKGQAWRQNTEAFF
TRBD1,-,TRBV2,TRBJ1-1,TGTGCCAGCAGTCTACAGGGGGCTTTAGGCACTGAAGCTTTCTTT,CASSLQGALGTEAFF
TRBD1,-,TRBV19,TRBJ1-2,TGTGCCAGTACTCTGGGGCAGGGGGCTGGTGGCTACACCTTC,CASTLGQGAGGYTF
TRBD1,few,TRBV2,TRBJ1-3,TGTGCCAGCAGGGATCAGGGGGGTGGCACCATATATTTT,CASRDQGGGTIYF
TRBD1,few,TRBV7-9,TRBJ1-2,TGTGCCAGCAGCTTAGATCGAAGGGGACAGAGCTATGGCTACACCTTC,CASSLDRRGQSYGYTF
-,-,TRBV10-1,TRBJ1-1,TGCGCCAGCAGTGAGTCGAGAGGGTACGTGAACACTGAAGCTTTCTTT,CASSESRGYVNTEAFF
TRBD1,-,TRBV6-5,TRBJ1-2,TGTGCCAGCAGCACGACAGGGAACTATGGCTACACCTTC,CASSTTGNYGYTF
-,-,TRBV7-9,TRBJ2-7,TGTGCCAGCCCCTTAGGTCAGGGCCATTACGAGCAGTACTTC,CASPLGQGHYEQYF
-,-,TRBV6-5,TRBJ2-1,TGTGCCAGCAGTTACCCAGGGATTCGGGGGAATGAGCAGTTCTTC,CASSYPGIRGNEQFF
TRBD1,-,TRBV5-5,TRBJ1-1,TGTGCCAGCAGCTTACAGGGGTTTAGGACTGAAGCTTTCTTT,CASSLQGFRTEAFF
TRBD1,few,TRBV30,TRBJ2-1,TGTGCCTGGAGTACGGACAGGGACAATGAGCAGTTCTTC,CAWSTDRDNEQFF
TRBD1,few,TRBV5-5,TRBJ1-5,TGTGCCAGCAGCTTGGGGACAGGGGTAGGCCAGCCCCAGCATTTT,CASSLGTGVGQPQHF
TRBD1,-,TRBV19,TRBJ2-1,TGTGCCAGTAGTATCCGAGCGACCCAGGGGGCGAAGGATGAGCAGTTCTTC,CASSIRATQGAKDEQFF
-,-,TRBV10-1,TRBJ1-1,TGCGCCAGCAGAGCGGACAGTATGAACACTGAAGCTTTCTTT,CASRADSMNTEAFF
-,-,TRBV18,TRBJ2-7,TGTGCCAGCTCACCCGCGCCCTTTCCCACTTACGAGCAGTACTTC,CASSPAPFPTYEQYF
-,-,TRBV2,TRBJ1-6,TGTGCCAGCAGGCTCAGAAACTCCTATAATTCACCCCTCCACTTT,CASRLRNSYNSPLHF
-,-,TRBV12-3/TRBV12-4,TRBJ1-2,TGTGCCAGCAGTTTAGACGGTAACTATGGCTACACCTTC,CASSLDGNYGYTF
TRBD1,-,TRBV7-9,TRBJ1-4,TGTGCCAGCAGCTTCTGGACAGGGTCTGGTCGCGAAAAACTGTTTTTT,CASSFWTGSGREKLFF
TRBD2,-,TRBV30,TRBJ2-1,TGTGCCTCCCGAGCGGGAGGGATTCATGAGCAGTTCTTC,CASRAGGIHEQFF
TRBD1,-,TRBV3-1/TRBV3-2,TRBJ2-7,TGTGCCAGCAGCCACCACAGGGGGTTTACCTACGAGCAGTACTTC,CASSHHRGFTYEQYF
TRBD2,-,TRBV5-6,TRBJ2-3,TGTGCCAGCAGCTTGGAATTAGCGGGAGGGCGGGGAGATACGCAGTATTTT,CASSLELAGGRGDTQYF
TRBD1,-,TRBV7-6,TRBJ2-7,TGTGCCAGCAGCCTCGACAGGGGGCGATCCTACGAGCAGTACTTC,CASSLDRGRSYEQYF
TRBD2,-,TRBV7-8,TRBJ2-7,TGTGCCAGCAGCCCGGCACTAGCGGGCAATGACTACGAGCAGTACTTC,CASSPALAGNDYEQYF
-,-,TRBV9,TRBJ1-6,TGTGCCAGCAGCGTCCTATATAATTCACCCCTCCACTTT,CASSVLYNSPLHF
TRBD1,-,TRBV5-1,TRBJ2-1,TGCGCCAGCAGCCCGGACAGGGAACACGGAGAGCAGTTCTTC,CASSPDREHGEQFF
-,-,TRBV7-8,TRBJ2-2,TGTGCCAGCAGCCGGGTGGGGGCCAACACCGGGGAGCTGTTTTTT,CASSRVGANTGELFF
-,-,TRBV30,TRBJ1-6,TGTGCCTGGGACACCGATAATTCACCCCTCCACTTT,CAWDTDNSPLHF
TRBD2,-,TRBV10-3,TRBJ2-3,TGTGCCACCCTAAGGGCGGGAGATGAGGCAGATACGCAGTATTTT,CATLRAGDEADTQYF
TRBD1,once,TRBV25-1,TRBJ1-6,TGTGCCAGCAGAATAGGACAGGGCGGTTCACCCCTCCACTTT,CASRIGQGGSPLHF
-,-,TRBV2,TRBJ1-2,TGTGCCAGCAGGGCGGGGGCGAATGGCTACACCTTC,CASRAGANGYTF
-,few,TRBV28,TRBJ1-1,TGTGCCAGCAGTACAGGGTTCCCTGAAGCTTTCTTT,CASSTGFPEAFF
TRBD1,-,TRBV24-1,TRBJ2-3,TGTGCCACCAGTGATTTGGGGGGACAGAGCACAGATACGCAGTATTTT,CATSDLGGQSTDTQYF
TRBD2,-,TRBV2,TRBJ2-1,TGTGCCAGCAGTTTAGCGGGAAGGAGCTCCTACAATGAGCAGTTCTTC,CASSLAGRSSYNEQFF